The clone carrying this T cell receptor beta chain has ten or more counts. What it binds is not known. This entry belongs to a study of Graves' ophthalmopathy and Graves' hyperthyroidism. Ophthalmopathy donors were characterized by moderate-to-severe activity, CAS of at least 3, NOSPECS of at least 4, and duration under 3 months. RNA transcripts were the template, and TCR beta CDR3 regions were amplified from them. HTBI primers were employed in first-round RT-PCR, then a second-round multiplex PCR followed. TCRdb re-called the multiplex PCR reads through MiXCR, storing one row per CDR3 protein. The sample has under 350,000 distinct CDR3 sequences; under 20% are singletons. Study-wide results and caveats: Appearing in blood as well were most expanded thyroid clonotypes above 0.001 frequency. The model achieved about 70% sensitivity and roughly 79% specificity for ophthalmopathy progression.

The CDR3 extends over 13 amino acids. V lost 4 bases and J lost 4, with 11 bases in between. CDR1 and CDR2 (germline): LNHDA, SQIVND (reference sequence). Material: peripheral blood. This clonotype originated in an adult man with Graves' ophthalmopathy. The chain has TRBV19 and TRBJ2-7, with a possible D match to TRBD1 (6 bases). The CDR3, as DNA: TGTGCCAGTAGTACGGGACAAGAGTACGAGCAGTACTTC. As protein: CASSTGQEYEQYF.